One TCR beta chain is described in this entry. The data were obtained in a study of blood T cells in healthy people across ages. A second PCR of about 7 to 12 cycles used a sample-barcoded 5' primer and a J-beta primer mix. TCRdb reanalysed the 5' RACE reads using MiXCR and keeps one entry per CDR3 protein. Here the sample spans 500,000 to 650,000 distinct CDR3 sequences, roughly a quarter being singletons. In addition, the sample was reused for a study of T cells of mothers and their children.

The sample comprised blood. The clonotype comes from a boy aged 2 to 9 in good health.

The CDR3 DNA reads TGTGCCAGCAGGGCGGGGGCCCCTCAAGAGACCCAGTACTTC. Translated: CASRAGAPQETQYF. The chain couples TRBV12-3 or TRBV12-4 to TRBJ2-5; TRBD2 is a possible D gene (7 bases). V shed 6 bases and J shed 2 bases, with 13 bases lying between them. The CDR3 runs to 14 residues.